This TCR beta chain was identified during a study of T-cell memory formation after mild COVID-19. TCRdb reprocessed the 5' RACE reads via MiXCR and lists one record per CDR3 protein. The table records over 150,000 distinct CDR3 sequences, 20% to 25% of them present only once. CDR1 and CDR2 from the germline V gene are SGHDT and YYEEEE. V lost 1 base and J lost 2, with 10 bases in between. This CDR3 comprises 14 residues. The receptor's source is an adult woman who had mild COVID-19 (a few samples of this study predate the infection). Cell type and time point are not known. V is TRBV5-6 and J is TRBJ2-7, with D maybe TRBD2 (5 bases). What was sequenced was PBMCs or a T cell subset sorted from them (not recorded which). CDR3: CASSLSDWAYEQYF. CDR3 coding DNA: TGTGCCAGCAGCTTGTCGGACTGGGCCTACGAGCAGTACTTC.